Presented here are 21 T cell receptor beta chains from one specimen sequenced in a study of blood T cell repertoires in COVID-19 (dated by TCRdb to 2018 to 2021). The library was built by means of the immunoSEQ multiplex PCR assay. Not all clones reach the TCRdb copy of this immuneACCESS table, which keeps in-frame sequences only. Checked studies attribute under half of the gap to unresolved V genes and leave the rest unexplained. Across this sample there are hundreds of thousands of clones, with about nine tenths seen only once. Just over 2.5% of the sample is taken by the ten largest. Sequencing was done on a sample of PBMCs or T cells enriched from blood (not recorded which). The receptor set was obtained from a woman in her twenties or thirties with acute COVID-19.

V usage is TRBV10-3 and J usage is TRBJ1-2; possible D gene TRBD1, 6 bases. The CDR3 loop spans 14 amino acids. Germline V gene lookup returns CDR1 ENHRY and CDR2 SYGVKD. Trimming removed 4 bases from V and 6 bases from J, with 15 bases in between. The CDR3 loop reads CAISGEQGEDGYTF. CDR3 sequence (DNA): TGTGCCATCAGTGGGGAACAGGGTGAGGATGGCTACACCTTC.

The chain combines TRBV11-2 with TRBJ2-1, with TRBD2 as a possible D gene (6 bases). CDR1 is SGHAT and CDR2 is FQNNGV in the germline V gene. Trimming took off 1 base at V and 6 bases at J, with 13 bases between the two ends. CDR3 length: 15 residues. The CDR3 DNA is TGTGCCAGCAGCTTAGGTGGCACTAGCTTCAATGAGCAGTTCTTC. Encoded protein: CASSLGGTSFNEQFF.

The chain employs TRBV6-4 and TRBJ1-1, with a weak D call TRBD1 (6 bases). Germline CDR1 is MRHNA and CDR2 is SNTAGT. The CDR3 loop spans 15 amino acids. Trimming cost V 6 bases and J 4 bases, with 18 bases left between them. CDR3 nucleotide sequence: TGTGCCAGCAGCGACAACAGGGACGGGGTCACTGAAGCTTTCTTT. Encoded protein: CASSDNRDGVTEAFF.

The chain couples TRBV4-1 to TRBJ1-6, with 9 positions matching TRBD1. The CDR3 runs to 16 residues. After removal of 0 bases from V and 10 bases from J, the junction contained 7 bases not matched to a gene. CDR1 is MGHRA and CDR2 is YSYEKL in the germline V gene. As DNA, the CDR3 is TGCGCCAGCAGCCAAGATTTCGGGACAGGGAACTCACCCCTCCACTTT. The encoded protein is CASSQDFGTGNSPLHF.

The chain's CDR3 is CASSLQDRADTEAFF. CDR3 coding DNA: TGCGCCAGCAGCTTGCAGGACAGGGCCGACACTGAAGCTTTCTTT. The chain employs TRBV4-1 and TRBJ1-1, with 8 bases that match TRBD1. The CDR3 sequence is 15 residues long. Germline V gene data show CDR1 as MGHRA and CDR2 as YSYEKL. The ends lost 5 bases at V and 3 bases at J; junction bases unmatched: 8.

Comment on this clone: The junction differs from germline at one of its ends, possibly a read error. V and J are TRBV15 and TRBJ1-4; D is unclear. The CDR3 is made up of 15 amino acids. The germline V gene has CDR1 LNHNV and CDR2 YYDKDF (reference sequence). CDR3 sequence reads: CATSGDIATNEKLFF. As DNA, the CDR3 is TGTGCCACCAGCGGAGATATTGCAACTAATGAAAAACTGTTTTTT.

CDR3 loop: CASSQGGVDTEAFF. The CDR3 nucleotides read TGTGCCAGCAGCCAGGGCGGGGTCGATACTGAAGCTTTCTTT. The chain uses TRBV11-3 and TRBJ1-1; perhaps TRBD1 as D (5 bases). Germline assignment: CDR1 SGHNT and CDR2 YENEEA. CDR3 length: 14 amino acids. With 5 bases removed from V and 5 bases from J, the gap between germline ends came to 15 bases.

This clone was seen a handful of times. The gene calls are TRBV6-6 and TRBJ1-1; D perhaps matches TRBD1 (6 bases). The CDR3 covers 13 residues. V was pared by 6 bases and J by 1 base, with 9 bases between. Germline values: CDR1 MNHNY, CDR2 SVGAGI (reference sequence). The CDR3 sequence: CASRKGENTEAFF. CDR3 nucleotides: TGTGCCAGCAGAAAGGGGGAGAACACTGAAGCTTTCTTT.

The V call is TRBV27, the J call TRBJ1-2; D possibly corresponds to TRBD1 (6 bases). CDR3 length: 15 amino acids. From germline, CDR1 is MNHEY and CDR2 SMNVEV (reference sequence). With 5 bases removed from V and 5 bases from J, the gap between germline ends came to 18 bases. This CDR3 is CASSKEGGPGYGYTF. CDR3 in DNA: TGTGCCAGCAGTAAAGAGGGGGGGCCCGGGTATGGCTACACCTTC.

Regarding this clone: The sample contains more than one DNA sequence encoding this CDR3. The chain couples TRBV9 to TRBJ2-2; no reliable D call. CDR1 and CDR2 from the germline V gene are SGDLS and YYNGEE. Trimming took off 0 bases at V and 2 bases at J, with 5 bases between the two ends. The CDR3 totals 14 residues. CDR3 bases: TGTGCCAGCAGCGTAGGGCTCAACACCGGGGAGCTGTTTTTT. Translating gives CASSVGLNTGELFF.

The chain combines TRBV5-1 with TRBJ2-5; tentative D call: TRBD1 (5 bases). The germline V gene has CDR1 SGHRS and CDR2 YFSETQ. CDR3 length: 14 residues. The V end was cut by 4 bases, the J end by 0 bases, with 10 bases between. In DNA form, the CDR3 reads TGCGCCAGCAGCACTCCAGGGTACCAAGAGACCCAGTACTTC. Translating gives CASSTPGYQETQYF.

The rearrangement links TRBV11-2 to TRBJ1-1; 8 bases agree with TRBD1. Germline V gene data show CDR1 as SGHAT and CDR2 as FQNNGV. The CDR3 contains 14 residues. The J segment lost 5 bases and the V segment lost 5 bases, leaving 7 bases of the junction unmatched. The CDR3 bases are TGTGCCAGCAGCCCTGGACAGGGAGAAACTGAAGCTTTCTTT. Protein sequence: CASSPGQGETEAFF. Complete variable domain (other parts from reference TRBV11-2 and TRBJ1-1): EAGVAQSPRYKIIEKRQSVAFWCNPISGHATLYWYQQILGQGPKLLIQFQNNGVVDDSQLPKDRFSAERLKGVDSTLKIQPAKLEDSAVYLCASSPGQGETEAFFGQGTRLTVV.

The J gene is TRBJ2-3, the V gene TRBV19; D might be TRBD2 (6 bases). CDR1 and CDR2 from the germline V gene are LNHDA and SQIVND (reference sequence). The ends were cut back, 3 bases at V and 2 bases at J, with 15 bases in the middle. CDR3 length: 16 amino acids. The CDR3 sequence: CASSIWGGEATDTQYF. The CDR3 bases are TGTGCCAGTAGTATCTGGGGCGGGGAGGCCACAGATACGCAGTATTTT.

The chain carries TRBV3-1 (or the pseudogene TRBV3-2) and TRBJ2-7; 7 bases agree with TRBD2. The CDR3 covers 15 residues. CDR1 is LGHDT, CDR2 YNNKEL, per germline (reference sequence). The junction had 8 bases not matched to a gene; V was cut back by 3 bases and J by 3 bases. The CDR3 loop reads CASSQRGTESYEQYF. CDR3 coding DNA: TGTGCCAGCAGCCAGCGGGGGACGGAGAGCTACGAGCAGTACTTC.

The chain combines TRBV10-1 with TRBJ1-3, with TRBD1 as a possible D gene (5 bases). CDR3 length equals 14 residues. From germline, CDR1 is WNHNN and CDR2 SYGVQD (reference sequence). The V gene lost 8 bases and the J gene lost 0 bases, with 11 bases spanning the gap. CDR3 coding DNA: TGCGCCAGCTCGGACATCGACTCTGGAAACACCATATATTTT. Amino acid sequence: CASSDIDSGNTIYF.

Of note for this clone: The sample has other DNA sequences that encode this CDR3 too. V usage is TRBV7-9 and J usage is TRBJ1-5; possibly TRBD1 for D (5 bases). Germline CDR1 is SEHNR and CDR2 is FQNEAQ (reference sequence). The CDR3 sequence is 14 residues long. Trimming took 1 base from V and 1 from J, leaving 5 bases between them. The CDR3 sequence is CASSLGQSNQPQHF. The CDR3 DNA reads as TGTGCCAGCAGCTTAGGACAGAGCAATCAGCCCCAGCATTTT.

The genes are TRBV7-9 and TRBJ1-2; TRBD1 agrees at 10 bases. There are 13 residues in the CDR3. V shed 1 base and J 8 bases; nucleotides not matched to a gene: 1. Germline loops: CDR1 SEHNR, CDR2 FQNEAQ (reference sequence). CDR3 protein: CASSLGDRGGYTF. The CDR3 DNA reads as TGTGCCAGCAGCTTAGGGGACAGGGGCGGCTACACCTTC.

The chain employs TRBV4-1 and TRBJ2-7; D unclear. Looked up from germline, CDR1 is MGHRA and CDR2 is YSYEKL. The CDR3 length is 14 residues. Trimming removed 3 bases from V and 0 bases from J, with 9 bases in between. The CDR3 loop is CASSQETYSYEQYF. As DNA, the CDR3 is TGCGCCAGCAGCCAGGAGACTTACTCCTACGAGCAGTACTTC.

The chain combines TRBV10-3 with TRBJ1-1, with 9 bases fitting TRBD1. Germline V gene lookup returns CDR1 ENHRY and CDR2 SYGVKD. Unmatched junction bases numbered 10, after V lost 2 bases and J lost 3 bases. This CDR3 spans 17 amino acids. This chain's CDR3 is CAISEDNWTGADTEAFF. In nucleotides, the CDR3 is TGTGCCATCAGTGAGGATAACTGGACAGGGGCGGACACTGAAGCTTTCTTT.

Remarks on this clone: Other DNA sequences within the sample encode an identical CDR3. The chain joins TRBV29-1 to TRBJ1-1; no clear D. The germline V and J ends were trimmed by 4 bases and 1 base, with 4 bases remaining between them. CDR1 and CDR2 from the germline V gene are SQVTM and ANQGSEA. CDR3 length: 11 residues. The CDR3 reads CSVVKNTEAFF. CDR3 DNA: TGCAGCGTTGTAAAGAACACTGAAGCTTTCTTT. The variable domain in full, completed from reference TRBV29-1 and TRBJ1-1, reads SAVISQKPSRDICQRGTSLTIQCQVDSQVTMMFWYRQQPGQSLTLIATANQGSEATYESGFVIDKFPISRPNLTFSTLTVSNMSPEDSSIYLCSVVKNTEAFFGQGTRLTVV.

V usage is TRBV5-4 and J usage is TRBJ1-5; maybe TRBD1 (6 bases). The germline V and J ends were trimmed by 2 bases and 8 bases, with 11 bases remaining between them. The length of the CDR3 is 13 residues. Germline CDR1 is SGHNT and CDR2 is YYREEE (reference sequence). Here the CDR3 DNA reads TGTGCCAGCAGCTTCGGGTCAGGGGAGCCCCAGCATTTT. Residues: CASSFGSGEPQHF.